What follows are 26 T cell receptor beta chains derived from one specimen sequenced in a study of CD8+CD57+ T cells in acquired aplastic anemia. It was patients with CD8+CD57+ cell expansion by flow cytometry who were chosen for sequencing. Genomic DNA served as template for TCR beta VDJ and CDR3 profiling. One entry per CDR3 protein, called by TCRdb with MiXCR from the reads. The data hold fewer than 200,000 distinct CDR3 sequences, with about half observed a single time. The sequencing sample was made of sorted CD4+, CD8+, or CD8+CD57+ T cells (not recorded which) from PBMCs. The origin of the receptors is a human donor with aplastic anemia.

This clonotype was detected ten times or more. The chain carries TRBV19 and TRBJ2-1, with D possibly being TRBD1 (5 bases). CDR1 is LNHDA, CDR2 SQIVND, per germline (reference sequence). The CDR3 is 14 residues long. Trimming took off 1 base at V and 9 bases at J, with 13 bases between the two ends. CDR3 DNA: TGTGCCAGTAGTATAGGGGTGGGGCGCGGTGAGCAGTTCTTC. This codes for CASSIGVGRGEQFF.

V usage is TRBV29-1 and J usage is TRBJ1-2; 7 bases are shared with TRBD1. This CDR3 has 12 residues. Unmatched junction bases numbered 6, after V lost 6 bases and J lost 5 bases. Germline CDR1 is SQVTM and CDR2 is ANQGSEA. The CDR3 loop reads CSVSAGGYGYTF. In nucleotides, the CDR3 is TGCAGCGTCTCCGCAGGGGGGTATGGCTACACCTTC.

This clonotype was recorded many times. The J gene is TRBJ1-6, the V gene TRBV11-2; 7 bases align to TRBD1. Trimming at V came to 5 bases and at J to 6 bases, leaving 10 bases not matched to a gene. Germline loops: CDR1 SGHAT, CDR2 FQNNGV. The length of the CDR3 is 16 residues. CDR3 DNA: TGTGCCAGCAGCACCGGGACAGATTCTTTTAATTCACCCCTCCACTTT. Translated: CASSTGTDSFNSPLHF.

This clonotype was seen a handful of times. V gene TRBV3-1 combines with J gene TRBJ1-3, with 9 positions matching TRBD1. With 1 base clipped from V and 4 bases from J, the junction kept 5 bases outside the gene matches. The CDR3 length is 16 residues. CDR1 and CDR2 from the germline V gene are LGHDT and YNNKEL (reference sequence). CDR3 DNA: TGTGCCAGCAGCCAAGCGGGGACAGGGACCGGAAACACCATATATTTT. Protein sequence: CASSQAGTGTGNTIYF.

The chain recombines TRBV7-3 with TRBJ2-7; no definite D call. Looked up from germline, CDR1 is SGHTA and CDR2 is FQGTGA. Trimming cost V 2 bases and J 3 bases, with 8 bases left between them. The CDR3 length is 13 residues. This chain's CDR3 is CASSLAPGYEQYF. The CDR3, as DNA: TGTGCCAGCAGCTTAGCGCCGGGCTACGAGCAGTACTTC. The whole variable domain, remainder taken from reference TRBV7-3 and TRBJ2-7, is GAGVSQTPSNKVTEKGKYVELRCDPISGHTALYWYRQSLGQGPEFLIYFQGTGAADDSGLPNDRFFAVRPEGSVSTLKIQRTERGDSAVYLCASSLAPGYEQYFGPGTRLTVT.

The V and J genes are TRBV6-1 and TRBJ1-4; 8 bases align to TRBD1. Unmatched junction bases numbered 6, after V lost 2 bases and J lost 7 bases. The CDR3 totals 15 residues. Germline-derived CDR1 and CDR2 are MNHNS and SASEGT. CDR3 in DNA: TGTGCCAGCAGTGAAAGGGGGACAGGCTTTGAAAAACTGTTTTTT. The encoded protein is CASSERGTGFEKLFF.

The chain is built from TRBV14 and TRBJ1-1; D call uncertain. Per the germline V gene, CDR1 is SGHDN and CDR2 is FVKESK. V was clipped by 1 base and J by 2 bases, with 8 bases between them. The CDR3 covers 14 residues. CDR3 in amino acids: CASSQVMGNTEAFF. CDR3 in DNA: TGTGCCAGCAGCCAAGTCATGGGAAACACTGAAGCTTTCTTT.

This clonotype was observed at least ten times. The chain employs TRBV20-1 and TRBJ2-3; D not certain. The V gene's germline CDR1 is DFQATT and CDR2 SNEGSKA (reference sequence). This CDR3 has 15 amino acids. Between the trimmed V and J ends, which lost 3 bases and 0 bases, there was a span of 13 bases. The CDR3 DNA follows: TGCAGTGCTAGCTTCCGCGGCCGTAGCACAGATACGCAGTATTTT. Its translation: CSASFRGRSTDTQYF.

The chain uses TRBV24-1 and TRBJ1-2; D might be TRBD1 (6 bases). The V end was cut by 3 bases, the J end by 2 bases, with 12 bases between. CDR1 is KGHDR and CDR2 is SFDVKD in the germline V gene. This CDR3 has 15 amino acids. CDR3 sequence reads: CATSDPSTGNYGYTF. The CDR3 DNA reads as TGTGCCACCAGTGATCCCAGCACAGGGAACTATGGCTACACCTTC.

This clonotype was counted ten times or more. The chain links TRBV6-1 to TRBJ2-1, with 12 bases identical to TRBD2. This CDR3 is 15 amino acids long. Germline CDR1 MNHNS, CDR2 SASEGT. Trimming cost V 9 bases and J 6 bases; bases outside gene matches: 9. CDR3 sequence reads: CARRTSGIISNEQFF. CDR3 sequence (DNA): TGTGCCAGACGGACTAGCGGGATTATATCCAATGAGCAGTTCTTC.

This clonotype was counted ten times or more. This chain uses TRBV19 with TRBJ1-1; D uncertain. From germline, CDR1 is LNHDA and CDR2 SQIVND (reference sequence). Trimming stripped 0 bases from V and 5 bases from J, with 4 bases between. The CDR3 sequence is 12 residues long. The CDR3 spells CASSIEGTEAFF. The CDR3 region has the DNA TGTGCCAGTAGTATAGAGGGGACTGAAGCTTTCTTT.

V and J are TRBV2 and TRBJ2-3, with unresolved D. CDR1 and CDR2 (germline): SNHLY, FYNNEI. CDR3 size: 15 residues. Trimming took 3 bases from V and 1 from J, leaving 11 bases between them. CDR3 sequence reads: CASSEGPLGTDTQYF. The CDR3 DNA sequence: TGTGCCAGCAGTGAGGGTCCGTTGGGCACAGATACGCAGTATTTT.

The chain carries TRBV25-1 and TRBJ2-7, with D unclear. The CDR3 length is 15 residues. CDR1 MGHDK and CDR2 SYGVNS come from the germline V gene. V was cut by 1 base and J by 3 bases, with 13 bases left in between. As DNA, the CDR3 is TGTGCCAGCAGTGAATCCCAGGTGGTGTACTACGAGCAGTACTTC. This translates into CASSESQVVYYEQYF.

The table lists this clonotype with a count of one. The chain has TRBV20-1 and TRBJ1-5; D might be TRBD1 (6 bases). The V gene lost 5 bases and the J gene lost 0 bases, with 23 bases spanning the gap. Germline CDR1 is DFQATT and CDR2 is SNEGSKA (reference sequence). The CDR3 has 18 amino acids. DNA of the CDR3: TGCAGTGCTGAAATGGGGGCGGACAGCGAAGATAGCAATCAGCCCCAGCATTTT. It encodes CSAEMGADSEDSNQPQHF.

In this sample, this clonotype turned up many times. This chain connects TRBV5-1 to TRBJ2-5; D gene ambiguous. The CDR3 consists of 13 residues. Trimming cost V 0 bases and J 0 bases, with 3 bases left between them. CDR1 SGHRS and CDR2 YFSETQ come from the germline V gene. CDR3 amino acids: CASSLEYQETQYF. The CDR3 bases are TGCGCCAGCAGCTTGGAGTACCAAGAGACCCAGTACTTC. Looking up the rest from reference TRBV5-1 and TRBJ2-5 gives the full variable domain: KAGVTQTPRYLIKTRGQQVTLSCSPISGHRSVSWYQQTPGQGLQFLFEYFSETQRNKGNFPGRFSGRQFSNSRSEMNVSTLELGDSALYLCASSLEYQETQYFGPGTRLLVL.

The chain links TRBV30 to TRBJ1-2; no reliable D call. The CDR3 contains 11 residues. Trimming left V 4 bases short and J 10 bases short, with 13 bases between. Germline CDR1 GTSNPN, CDR2 SVGIG (reference sequence). The DNA of the CDR3 is TGTGCCTGGATGGAGAACCGATACTACACCTTC. Its translation: CAWMENRYYTF.

This clonotype was seen at least ten times. The rearrangement joins TRBV12-3 or TRBV12-4 to TRBJ1-4; TRBD1 is a possible D gene (6 bases). Between the trimmed V and J ends, which lost 9 bases and 4 bases, there was a span of 21 bases. The length of the CDR3 is 16 residues. CDR3 protein: CASQQVQGGVNEKLFF. In DNA form, the CDR3 reads TGTGCCAGTCAACAAGTTCAAGGGGGAGTTAATGAAAAACTGTTTTTT.

The chain is built from TRBV19 and TRBJ2-3, with D unresolved. CDR3 length equals 12 residues. V gave up 4 bases and J gave up 4 bases, with 6 bases separating them. Germline CDR1 LNHDA, CDR2 SQIVND (reference sequence). CDR3 residues: CASSRVSDTQYF. The CDR3 DNA reads as TGTGCCAGTAGTAGGGTTTCAGATACGCAGTATTTT.

This clonotype showed up just once. The rearrangement joins TRBV20-1 to TRBJ1-2, with a possible D match to TRBD1 (6 bases). Trimming shortened V by 5 bases and J by 8 bases, and 15 bases separated the two germline ends. The length of the CDR3 is 12 residues. Looked up from germline, CDR1 is DFQATT and CDR2 is SNEGSKA (reference sequence). The CDR3, as DNA: TGCAGTGCTCCCCGGGACATATGGGGCTACACCTTC. It yields the protein CSAPRDIWGYTF.

This chain uses TRBV7-2 with TRBJ2-7; 12 bases map to TRBD1. With 5 bases clipped from V and 6 bases from J, the junction kept 8 bases outside the gene matches. Germline-derived CDR1 and CDR2 are SGHTA and FQGNSA. This CDR3 comprises 15 residues. In nucleotides, the CDR3 is TGTGCCAGCAGCCCCTCGGGACAGGGGGCAGGCGAGCAGTACTTC. This encodes CASSPSGQGAGEQYF. Combining the CDR3 with reference TRBV7-2 and TRBJ2-7 gives the whole variable domain GAGVSQSPSNKVTEKGKDVELRCDPISGHTALYWYRQSLGQGLEFLIYFQGNSAPDKSGLPSDRFSAERTGGSVSTLTIQRTQQEDSAVYLCASSPSGQGAGEQYFGPGTRLTVT.

The table lists this clonotype with a few counts. V gene TRBV19 combines with J gene TRBJ1-5; D remains unclear. The V gene lost 7 bases and the J gene lost 7 bases, with 17 bases spanning the gap. In germline, CDR1 is LNHDA, CDR2 SQIVND (reference sequence). The CDR3 sequence is 14 residues long. CDR3 coding DNA: TGTGCCAGTACCCCTCGCAGGTCGGGGCAGCCCCAGCATTTT. Residues: CASTPRRSGQPQHF.

The rearrangement uses TRBV10-1 and TRBJ2-6; 7 bases align to TRBD1. With V trimmed by 2 bases and J by 12 bases, 4 bases remained unmatched. The CDR3 length is 13 residues. Germline lookup yields CDR1 WNHNN and CDR2 SYGVQD (reference sequence). The CDR3 DNA sequence: TGCGCCAGCAGTGAGCTCCGGGACAGCGTCCTGACTTTC. Protein product: CASSELRDSVLTF.

This clonotype was observed at least ten times. This chain joins TRBV7-3 and TRBJ2-4, with D uncertain. V was shortened by 5 bases and J by 7 bases, with 12 bases between the two germline ends. Germline CDR1 is SGHTA and CDR2 is FQGTGA. This CDR3 region has 13 residues. For the CDR3, the DNA is TGTGCCAGCAGCGCTCAACCAAGCAACATTCAGTACTTC. Protein: CASSAQPSNIQYF.

V gene TRBV6-2 or TRBV6-3 combines with J gene TRBJ1-5; TRBD1 aligns across 7 bases. Germline CDR1 and CDR2: MNHEY and SVGEGT. CDR3 length: 14 amino acids. The ends lost 2 bases at V and 8 bases at J; junction bases unmatched: 6. The CDR3: CASSYGTVMKPQHF. The CDR3 coding sequence is TGTGCCAGCAGTTACGGGACAGTTATGAAGCCCCAGCATTTT.

This clonotype has a count of ten or more. The rearrangement links TRBV5-1 to TRBJ2-4, with TRBD1 matching over 7 bases. In germline, CDR1 is SGHRS, CDR2 YFSETQ. CDR3 length equals 14 residues. The junction had 4 bases not matched to a gene; V was cut back by 0 bases and J by 7 bases. CDR3 DNA: TGCGCCAGCAGCTTGGTACAGGGGTCGAACATTCAGTACTTC. Protein: CASSLVQGSNIQYF.

The V call is TRBV10-3, the J call TRBJ2-1; the match to TRBD2 covers 8 bases. The length of the CDR3 is 16 residues. Germline-derived CDR1 and CDR2 are ENHRY and SYGVKD. V trimming: 3 bases; J trimming: 7 bases; junction bases outside the gene matches: 11. The CDR3 bases are TGTGCCATCAGTGATGCCGGGAGGGCTAAGTGGAATGAGCAGTTCTTC. It translates to CAISDAGRAKWNEQFF.